This T cell receptor (beta chain) was sequenced during a study of T cells and Merkel cell carcinoma outcomes. Findings of the study overall: Merkel cell carcinoma outcomes were reportedly predicted by repertoire and T-cell density.

The assay was immunoSEQ multiplex PCR, and TCRdb's table has in-frame clones only and misses some. In the table there are approximately 20,000 clones, over 75% of which are singletons. Sample share makes this clone medium-sized. Its cognate antigen is unknown. Distinct nucleotide sequences in the sample also encode this CDR3. Sequenced material: tumor tissue from Merkel cell carcinoma. This TCR was sampled from a human donor with Merkel cell carcinoma.

Written as DNA, the CDR3 is TGCGCCAGCAGCCCTCCCCCCCCAGATACGCAGTATTTT. Its translation is CASSPPPPDTQYF. V is TRBV4-1 and J is TRBJ2-3; D is ambiguous. Trimming removed 4 bases from V and 4 bases from J, with 9 bases in between. Germline assignment: CDR1 MGHRA and CDR2 YSYEKL. The length of the CDR3 is 13 residues.